The sequence of this T cell receptor (beta chain) was determined in a study of blood T cell repertoires in COVID-19. Study context: Researchers got acute and convalescent COVID-19 samples from the United States, Italy and Spain.

Assay used: immunoSEQ multiplex PCR; TCRdb lists only in-frame clones, some missing. This table has about 92,000 clones, more than 80% appearing once. The CDR3 is 13 amino acids. Germline CDR1 is KGHSH and CDR2 is LQKENI. V was clipped by 3 bases and J by 5 bases, with 10 bases between them. Sequencing input: peripheral blood. The receptor was isolated from a woman aged 70-85 years with acute or convalescent COVID-19. The V gene is TRBV18, the J gene TRBJ1-2, with D possibly matching TRBD1 (5 bases). The chain's CDR3 is CASSPSTVYGYTF. CDR3 nucleotide sequence: TGTGCCAGCTCACCTTCGACAGTTTATGGCTACACCTTC. Combining the CDR3 with reference TRBV18 and TRBJ1-2 gives the whole variable domain NAGVMQNPRHLVRRRGQEARLRCSPMKGHSHVYWYRQLPEEGLKFMVYLQKENIIDESGMPKERFSAEFPKEGPSILRIQQVVRGDSAAYFCASSPSTVYGYTFGSGTRLTVV.